This T cell receptor (beta chain) was sequenced during a study of CD4 T cells in relation to SARS-CoV-2 and coronaviruses. Across the whole study: PBMCs were cultured with antigen for approximately nine days before TCR beta sequencing. Controls used an HIV-1 Nef peptide pool or no peptide. Shared crossreactive spike epitopes were mapped to their HLA restriction.

There are 15 residues in the CDR3. Trimming pared 0 bases from V and 5 bases from J, leaving 14 bases between. Germline V gene lookup returns CDR1 GTSNPN and CDR2 SVGIG (reference sequence). In regard to this clone: Its antigen is unknown.

Assay used: immunoSEQ multiplex PCR; TCRdb lists only in-frame clones, some missing. The sample has 20,000 or so clones, 60% to 85% seen once. Unexposed donor CD4+ T cells date from 2011-2018, before the COVID-19 pandemic. The cells were cultured for 10 days before CD4+ T cells were isolated. Testing used SARS-CoV-2 S/N and four cold-coronavirus spikes on unexposed-donor CD4+ T cells, cells permitting. The specimen was CD4+ T cells from PBMCs, cultured in vitro. The clonotype was recovered from a human donor in good health. This chain joins TRBV30 and TRBJ1-5; D may be TRBD1 (6 bases). The CDR3 sequence: CAWSVSTGWHQPQHF. DNA of the CDR3: TGTGCCTGGAGTGTATCTACAGGGTGGCATCAGCCCCAGCATTTT. The full variable domain, completed using reference TRBV30 and TRBJ1-5, is SQTIHQWPATLVQPVGSPLSLECTVEGTSNPNLYWYRQAAGRGLQLLFYSVGIGQISSEVPQNLSASRPQDRQFILSSKKLLLSDSGFYLCAWSVSTGWHQPQHFGDGTRLSIL.